The 31 T cell receptor beta chains below come from one sample, sequenced in a study of blood T cell repertoires in COVID-19 (dated by TCRdb to the early 2020s). The library was obtained by the immunoSEQ multiplex PCR assay. In TCRdb, the immuneACCESS table is reduced to in-frame sequences with V and J assigned. These tables do not hold every clone; where another copy was compared, an unresolved V gene accounts for under half, and the others remain unexplained. For this sample the table gives about 470,000 clones, of which 75% to 90% were detected only once. The top ten hold about 0.75% of the sample. Sequenced material: PBMCs or T cells enriched from blood (not recorded which). The receptors originated from a woman aged 18-29 years who had recovered from COVID-19.

This clone was picked up a small number of times. The chain employs TRBV27 and TRBJ2-1, with a weak D call TRBD1 (7 bases). This CDR3 is 15 amino acids long. V was shortened by 5 bases and J by 3 bases, with 14 bases between the two germline ends. Per the germline V gene, CDR1 is MNHEY and CDR2 is SMNVEV (reference sequence). The CDR3 reads CASSNRGGLYNEQFF. In DNA form, the CDR3 reads TGTGCCAGCAGTAACAGGGGAGGCCTCTACAATGAGCAGTTCTTC.

The V call is TRBV11-2, the J call TRBJ1-1, with TRBD1 matching over 7 bases. CDR1 and CDR2 (germline): SGHAT, FQNNGV. CDR3 size: 13 residues. J was trimmed by 6 bases and V by 3 bases; bases with no gene match: 4. Here the CDR3 DNA reads TGTGCCAGCAGCTTTAACAGGGGCCCTGAAGCTTTCTTT. Translation: CASSFNRGPEAFF. The variable domain in full, with the rest retrieved from reference TRBV11-2 and TRBJ1-1, is EAGVAQSPRYKIIEKRQSVAFWCNPISGHATLYWYQQILGQGPKLLIQFQNNGVVDDSQLPKDRFSAERLKGVDSTLKIQPAKLEDSAVYLCASSFNRGPEAFFGQGTRLTVV.

J is TRBJ1-1 and V is TRBV28; 7 nucleotides align to TRBD1. The CDR3 extends over 18 amino acids. In germline, CDR1 is MDHEN, CDR2 SYDVKM. The J segment lost 0 bases and the V segment lost 8 bases, leaving 18 bases of the junction unmatched. This CDR3 is CASRTWWQGDVMNTEAFF. In DNA, the CDR3 is TGTGCCAGCCGCACCTGGTGGCAGGGGGATGTCATGAACACTGAAGCTTTCTTT.

This sequence joins TRBV3-1 (or the pseudogene TRBV3-2) and TRBJ2-2; D is possibly TRBD2 (6 bases). The CDR3 is made up of 15 amino acids. The V gene's germline CDR1 is LGHDT and CDR2 YNNKEL (reference sequence). Between the trimmed V and J ends, which lost 1 base and 6 bases, there was a span of 12 bases. The CDR3 here is CASSQVRLAPGELFF. In DNA, the CDR3 is TGTGCCAGCAGCCAAGTAAGGCTAGCGCCCGGGGAGCTGTTTTTT.

This chain uses TRBV6-1 with TRBJ2-2, with 9 positions matching TRBD2. With V trimmed by 1 base and J by 7 bases, 16 bases remained unmatched. Germline V gene sequence: CDR1 MNHNS, CDR2 SASEGT. CDR3 length: 19 residues. The CDR3 loop is CASSEGNLAAGGQNGELFF. CDR3 DNA sequence: TGTGCCAGCAGTGAAGGGAACTTGGCGGCGGGGGGGCAGAACGGGGAGCTGTTTTTT.

CDR3 loop: CASSFSSGAWGKETQYF. CDR3 nucleotides: TGTGCCAGCAGCTTTTCTAGCGGGGCCTGGGGTAAAGAGACCCAGTACTTC. J is TRBJ2-5 and V is TRBV7-8; the match to TRBD2 covers 9 bases. J lost 3 bases, V lost 3 bases, and 11 bases had no gene match. Germline V gene sequence: CDR1 SGHVS, CDR2 FQNEAQ. The CDR3 has 17 residues.

The CDR3 region is CASSHTSGGAGEQFF. Here the CDR3 DNA reads TGTGCCAGCAGTCATACTAGCGGGGGGGCAGGTGAGCAGTTCTTC. The J gene is TRBJ2-1, the V gene TRBV6-2 or TRBV6-3, with 13 bases lining up with TRBD2. The CDR3 is 15 residues long. The trim removed 5 bases at V and 9 bases at J, leaving 7 bases unmatched. Germline assignment: CDR1 MNHEY and CDR2 SVGEGT.

The chain couples TRBV10-2 to TRBJ2-3; 7 positions agree with TRBD2. Germline CDR1 reads WSHSY; CDR2 reads SAAADI. Losses at the gene ends were 10 bases for V and 4 bases for J; bases not matched to a gene: 2. This CDR3 has 11 amino acids. CDR3 amino acids: CATGGADTQYF. The CDR3 nucleotides read TGCGCCACTGGGGGGGCAGATACGCAGTATTTT.

The chain has TRBV11-2 and TRBJ1-3, with 8 bases fitting TRBD1. Germline CDR1 is SGHAT and CDR2 is FQNNGV. This CDR3 comprises 16 residues. V lost 5 bases and J lost 1; bases outside the gene matches: 7. In nucleotides, the CDR3 is TGTGCCAGCAGCACCGGACAGGGCTTTTCTGGAAACACCATATATTTT. Residues: CASSTGQGFSGNTIYF.

The chain combines TRBV7-9 with TRBJ2-1; D might be TRBD1 (5 bases). The germline V gene encodes CDR1 SEHNR and CDR2 FQNEAQ (reference sequence). V lost 3 bases and J lost 6, with 9 bases in between. The CDR3 length is 13 residues. CDR3 protein: CASSFRTSNEQFF. The CDR3 DNA reads TGTGCCAGCAGCTTCAGGACAAGCAATGAGCAGTTCTTC.

This sequence joins TRBV25-1 and TRBJ1-1; 8 bases map to TRBD1. This CDR3 contains 15 residues. Germline V gene data show CDR1 as MGHDK and CDR2 as SYGVNS. V was clipped by 9 bases and J by 7 bases; unmatched bases: 16. The CDR3 DNA sequence: TGTGCCAGGGTTACTAACAGGGGGATGGTAGGTGAAGCTTTCTTT. It translates to CARVTNRGMVGEAFF.

The table lists this clone with a few counts. V usage is TRBV11-2 and J usage is TRBJ2-5; weak D call: TRBD1 (5 bases). Germline CDR1 and CDR2: SGHAT and FQNNGV. The CDR3 contains 17 residues. With 5 bases removed from V and 1 base from J, the gap between germline ends came to 20 bases. The CDR3 sequence is CASSPFPDREIQETQYF. The CDR3 DNA is TGTGCCAGCAGCCCTTTCCCCGACAGAGAAATCCAAGAGACCCAGTACTTC. Supplemented by reference TRBV11-2 and TRBJ2-5, the full variable domain reads EAGVAQSPRYKIIEKRQSVAFWCNPISGHATLYWYQQILGQGPKLLIQFQNNGVVDDSQLPKDRFSAERLKGVDSTLKIQPAKLEDSAVYLCASSPFPDREIQETQYFGPGTRLLVL.

The V and J genes are TRBV2 and TRBJ1-2, with a possible D match to TRBD1 (6 bases). Trimming left V 6 bases short and J 6 bases short, with 14 bases between. The CDR3 spans 13 residues. Germline CDR1 reads SNHLY; CDR2 reads FYNNEI. This CDR3 reads CASRQGLGNGYTF. The DNA for the CDR3 is TGTGCCAGCAGACAGGGTTTGGGAAATGGCTACACCTTC. Full variable domain (rest looked up from reference TRBV2 and TRBJ1-2): EPEVTQTPSHQVTQMGQEVILRCVPISNHLYFYWYRQILGQKVEFLVSFYNNEISEKSEIFDDQFSVERPDGSNFTLKIRSTKLEDSAMYFCASRQGLGNGYTFGSGTRLTVV.

About this clone itself: The junction differs from germline at one of its ends, possibly a read error. The rearrangement links TRBV3-1 (or the pseudogene TRBV3-2) to TRBJ2-7; D perhaps matches TRBD2 (7 bases). Germline V gene sequence: CDR1 LGHDT, CDR2 YNNKEL (reference sequence). The length of the CDR3 is 15 residues. As DNA, the CDR3 is TGTGTCAGCAGCCAGAACGGGGGGCCGACCTACGAGCAGTACTTC. As protein: CVSSQNGGPTYEQYF.

The rearrangement uses TRBV5-4 and TRBJ2-3; TRBD2 is a possible D gene (6 bases). Per germline, CDR1 SGHNT and CDR2 YYREEE (reference sequence). V was trimmed by 7 bases and J by 0 bases, leaving 15 bases between them. This CDR3 comprises 15 residues. CDR3 sequence reads: CASSAKRASTDTQYF. The CDR3 nucleotides are TGTGCCAGCTCCGCCAAGCGGGCGAGCACAGATACGCAGTATTTT.

V is TRBV27 and J is TRBJ2-5; 13 nucleotides line up with TRBD2. The CDR3 length is 16 residues. V gave up 0 bases and J gave up 5 bases; unmatched junction bases: 3. Germline V gene lookup returns CDR1 MNHEY and CDR2 SMNVEV (reference sequence). CDR3 loop: CASSLSTSGGRETQYF. As DNA, the CDR3 is TGTGCCAGCAGTTTATCGACTAGCGGGGGGAGGGAGACCCAGTACTTC.

Remarks on this clone: The sample holds other DNA sequences that translate to the same CDR3. The chain has TRBV4-1 and TRBJ1-4, with TRBD1 as a possible D gene (6 bases). Germline V gene data show CDR1 as MGHRA and CDR2 as YSYEKL. Trimming removed 4 bases at V and 3 bases at J, with 12 bases between. The CDR3 is 15 amino acids. CDR3 sequence reads: CASSLLQGPNEKLFF. CDR3 in DNA: TGCGCCAGCAGCCTCTTACAGGGCCCTAATGAAAAACTGTTTTTT.

This chain uses TRBV19 with TRBJ1-2; 8 bases align to TRBD1. CDR1 is LNHDA, CDR2 SQIVND, per germline (reference sequence). CDR3 length: 13 residues. V was pared by 5 bases and J by 7 bases, with 6 bases of the junction left unmatched. CDR3 protein: CASSYRGEGGYTF. Here the CDR3 DNA reads TGTGCCAGTAGTTACAGGGGGGAAGGTGGCTACACCTTC. Full variable domain (rest looked up from reference TRBV19 and TRBJ1-2): DGGITQSPKYLFRKEGQNVTLSCEQNLNHDAMYWYRQDPGQGLRLIYYSQIVNDFQKGDIAEGYSVSREKKESFPLTVTSAQKNPTAFYLCASSYRGEGGYTFGSGTRLTVV.

Only one count was recorded for this clone. The J gene is TRBJ2-3, the V gene TRBV9; 11 nucleotides align to TRBD2. CDR1 and CDR2 from the germline V gene are SGDLS and YYNGEE. Trimming took 0 bases from V and 3 from J; bases not matched to a gene: 9. The CDR3 is 18 residues long. CDR3 residues: CASSVAPSSGGRTDTQYF. The CDR3 DNA reads TGTGCCAGCAGCGTAGCCCCATCTAGCGGGGGGAGGACAGATACGCAGTATTTT.

The J gene is TRBJ1-6, the V gene TRBV5-6, with TRBD1 as a possible D gene (6 bases). This CDR3 region has 16 residues. Trimming took off 2 bases at V and 2 bases at J, with 11 bases between the two ends. The germline CDR1 and CDR2 sequences are SGHDT and YYEEEE. CDR3 nucleotides: TGTGCCAGCAGCTTTGCCAGGGGCCCCTATAATTCACCCCTCCACTTT. Translated, it gives CASSFARGPYNSPLHF.

This chain links TRBV5-1 with TRBJ2-2; D perhaps matches TRBD1 (6 bases). CDR3 length equals 15 residues. Trimming cost V 0 bases and J 0 bases, with 6 bases left between them. Germline lookup yields CDR1 SGHRS and CDR2 YFSETQ. Here the CDR3 reads CASSLEGANTGELFF. For the CDR3, the DNA is TGCGCCAGCAGCTTGGAGGGGGCGAACACCGGGGAGCTGTTTTTT.

J is TRBJ2-4 and V is TRBV2, with a tentative D call TRBD2 (6 bases). Trimming took off 6 bases at V and 5 bases at J, with 14 bases between the two ends. Per germline, CDR1 SNHLY and CDR2 FYNNEI. This CDR3 has 14 residues. DNA of the CDR3: TGTGCCAGCAGCCCCGGCTGGGAGGAAAACATTCAGTACTTC. Its protein product is CASSPGWEENIQYF.

This clone has just a few counts. The rearrangement joins TRBV3-1 (or the pseudogene TRBV3-2) to TRBJ1-4; D gene uncertain. The V gene's germline CDR1 is LGHDT and CDR2 YNNKEL (reference sequence). Trimming took off 6 bases at V and 0 bases at J, with 8 bases between the two ends. The CDR3 length is 14 residues. CDR3 protein: CASSHRATNEKLFF. CDR3 DNA sequence: TGTGCCAGCAGTCACAGAGCAACTAATGAAAAACTGTTTTTT.

The V gene is TRBV4-1, the J gene TRBJ2-1, with D perhaps TRBD2 (6 bases). Germline-derived CDR1 and CDR2 are MGHRA and YSYEKL. The CDR3 has 16 residues. Trimming stripped 4 bases from V and 9 bases from J, with 22 bases between. Written as DNA, the CDR3 is TGCGCCAGCAGCCTTACCGGGACTTTCTTTCTTCGTGAGCAGTTCTTC. It specifies CASSLTGTFFLREQFF.

The chain combines TRBV20-1 with TRBJ1-5, with D uncertain. With 3 bases removed from V and 2 bases from J, the gap between germline ends came to 17 bases. Germline assignment: CDR1 DFQATT and CDR2 SNEGSKA (reference sequence). The CDR3 runs 16 residues. CDR3 sequence (DNA): TGCAGTGCTAGTAGGCCCCCCAGCCGGGGCAATCAGCCCCAGCATTTT. This encodes CSASRPPSRGNQPQHF.

This chain links TRBV7-9 with TRBJ1-4; D is perhaps TRBD1 (5 bases). The V gene's germline CDR1 is SEHNR and CDR2 FQNEAQ (reference sequence). This CDR3 comprises 16 residues. Trimming shortened V by 1 base and J by 4 bases, and 13 bases separated the two germline ends. The CDR3 bases are TGTGCCAGCAGCTTAGGGGCCTTTCAGGGTAATGAAAAACTGTTTTTT. This gives the protein CASSLGAFQGNEKLFF.

The chain uses TRBV4-2 and TRBJ1-6, with a tentative D call TRBD1 (5 bases). The CDR3 contains 15 residues. Germline CDR1 reads LGHNA; CDR2 reads YNFKEQ. V shed 0 bases and J shed 8 bases, with 11 bases lying between them. CDR3 amino acids: CASSQEVREDSPLHF. The CDR3 region has the DNA TGTGCCAGCAGCCAAGAGGTCAGGGAAGATTCACCCCTCCACTTT.

The chain employs TRBV7-8 and TRBJ1-6; D remains unclear. Germline V gene sequence: CDR1 SGHVS, CDR2 FQNEAQ. The length of the CDR3 is 14 residues. Trimming took 1 base from V and 9 from J, leaving 10 bases between them. This CDR3 is CASSLVPPGSPLHF. The CDR3 region has the DNA TGTGCCAGCAGCTTAGTTCCCCCGGGTTCACCCCTCCACTTT. Looking up the rest from reference TRBV7-8 and TRBJ1-6 gives the full variable domain: GAGVSQSPRYKVAKRGQDVALRCDPISGHVSLFWYQQALGQGPEFLTYFQNEAQLDKSGLPSDRFFAERPEGSVSTLKIQRTQQEDSAVYLCASSLVPPGSPLHFGNGTRLTVT.

V and J are TRBV4-1 and TRBJ1-2; weak D call: TRBD1 (5 bases). In germline, CDR1 is MGHRA, CDR2 YSYEKL. Trimming cost V 3 bases and J 3 bases, with 23 bases left between them. The CDR3 consists of 18 residues. The CDR3 DNA sequence: TGCGCCAGCAGCCACCAAGGGCTCCGGGGGGGGTTGGACTATGGCTACACCTTC. Amino acid sequence: CASSHQGLRGGLDYGYTF.

This chain uses TRBV7-6 with TRBJ2-7, with D perhaps TRBD2 (5 bases). Germline CDR1 is SGHVS and CDR2 is FNYEAQ. The V gene lost 4 bases and the J gene lost 3 bases, with 10 bases spanning the gap. The CDR3 covers 13 residues. Here the CDR3 reads CASSSLAGYEQYF. The CDR3 DNA reads TGTGCCAGCAGCTCTCTGGCGGGCTACGAGCAGTACTTC.

This chain joins TRBV6-5 and TRBJ1-1, with TRBD1 matching over 7 bases. The CDR3 extends over 15 amino acids. V was pared by 2 bases and J by 3 bases, with 6 bases of the junction left unmatched. The germline V gene has CDR1 MNHEY and CDR2 SVGAGI. CDR3 residues: CASSYVGQVDTEAFF. The CDR3 nucleotides read TGTGCCAGCAGTTACGTCGGACAGGTCGACACTGAAGCTTTCTTT.